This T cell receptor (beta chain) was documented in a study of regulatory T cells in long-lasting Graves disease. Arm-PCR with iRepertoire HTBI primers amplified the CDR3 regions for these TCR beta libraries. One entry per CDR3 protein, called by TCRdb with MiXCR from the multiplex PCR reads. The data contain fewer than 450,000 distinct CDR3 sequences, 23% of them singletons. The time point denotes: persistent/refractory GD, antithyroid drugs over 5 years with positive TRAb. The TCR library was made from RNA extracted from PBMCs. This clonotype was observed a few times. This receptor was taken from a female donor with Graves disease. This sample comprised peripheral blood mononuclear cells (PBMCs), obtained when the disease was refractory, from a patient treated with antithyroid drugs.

The CDR3 protein is CASSEGAMSNQPQHF. DNA for the CDR3: TGTGCCAGCAGTGAGGGGGCTATGAGCAATCAGCCCCAGCATTTT. V gene TRBV6-1 combines with J gene TRBJ1-5; the D gene is possibly TRBD1 (6 bases). The V and J ends lost 3 bases and 1 base respectively, with 10 bases between them. CDR1 is MNHNS and CDR2 is SASEGT in the germline V gene. CDR3 length equals 15 residues.